A selection of T cell receptor beta chains follows, all from one sample in a study of T cell responses to AZD1222 COVID-19 vaccine. Method: immunoSEQ multiplex PCR; TCRdb's copy keeps in-frame clones and lacks some. The sample has 150,000 or so clones; roughly 87% are singletons. The material sequenced was peripheral blood, taken on day 0 of AZD1222 vaccination. Receptors originate from an adult in good health. Each CDR3 is given without its conserved first and last residue. Each record gives: CDR3 length, J gene, V gene, CDR3 protein.

cdr3_length: 13; j_call: TRBJ2-7; v_call: TRBV6-5; cdr3_aa: ASRRLAGESYEQY
cdr3_length: 16; j_call: TRBJ2-2; v_call: TRBV2; cdr3_aa: ASRVGTSAAYHTGELF
cdr3_length: 15; j_call: TRBJ1-5; v_call: TRBV28; cdr3_aa: ASSPYGAGSRNQPQH
cdr3_length: 15; j_call: TRBJ1-2; v_call: TRBV11-2; cdr3_aa: ASSLLVRGSRDYGYT
cdr3_length: 11; j_call: TRBJ2-5; v_call: TRBV9; cdr3_aa: ASSSNFPETQY
cdr3_length: 13; j_call: TRBJ1-4; v_call: TRBV18; cdr3_aa: ASSPPSQGPEKLF
cdr3_length: 13; j_call: TRBJ1-3; v_call: TRBV7-6; cdr3_aa: ASSSSVTAGNTIY
cdr3_length: 12; j_call: TRBJ1-2; v_call: TRBV7-2; cdr3_aa: ASSLQTSNYGYT
cdr3_length: 15; j_call: TRBJ1-5; v_call: TRBV4-3; cdr3_aa: ASSQSPFGTINQPQH
cdr3_length: 13; j_call: TRBJ2-3; v_call: TRBV19; cdr3_aa: ASRSGTSETDTQY
cdr3_length: 14; j_call: TRBJ2-2; v_call: TRBV9; cdr3_aa: ASSARSGGGTGELF
cdr3_length: 15; j_call: TRBJ1-6; v_call: TRBV27; cdr3_aa: ASSLLYRSSYNSPLH
cdr3_length: 15; j_call: TRBJ2-3; v_call: TRBV9; cdr3_aa: ASSVAGQGASTDTQY
cdr3_length: 14; j_call: TRBJ2-3; v_call: TRBV19; cdr3_aa: ASSISATGYTDTQY
cdr3_length: 12; j_call: TRBJ1-1; v_call: TRBV27; cdr3_aa: ASSFNPGGTEAF
cdr3_length: 12; j_call: TRBJ1-1; v_call: TRBV6-5; cdr3_aa: ASNRDILDTEAF
cdr3_length: 15; j_call: TRBJ1-3; v_call: TRBV25-1; cdr3_aa: ASSDLRRGYSGNTIY
cdr3_length: 13; j_call: TRBJ2-1; v_call: TRBV18; cdr3_aa: ASSPLREAYNEQF
cdr3_length: 11; j_call: TRBJ2-5; v_call: TRBV5-1; cdr3_aa: ASSLGYGETQY
cdr3_length: 13; j_call: TRBJ1-4; v_call: TRBV7-2; cdr3_aa: ASSLLGGTNEKLF
cdr3_length: 11; j_call: TRBJ2-7; v_call: TRBV19; cdr3_aa: ASSRREGDEQY
cdr3_length: 11; j_call: TRBJ1-1; v_call: TRBV2; cdr3_aa: ASRLTGTTEAF
cdr3_length: 14; j_call: TRBJ1-5; v_call: TRBV2; cdr3_aa: ASSEGTWYSNQPQH
cdr3_length: 13; j_call: TRBJ2-2; v_call: TRBV5-4; cdr3_aa: ASSRRGQDTGELF
cdr3_length: 13; j_call: TRBJ2-7; v_call: TRBV19; cdr3_aa: ASSIGTGGSYEQY
cdr3_length: 13; j_call: TRBJ2-3; v_call: TRBV24-1; cdr3_aa: ATSDGGLVTDTQY